This T cell receptor (beta chain) was profiled in a study of early T cells in non-severe SARS-CoV-2 infection. Study context: Sequenced bulk RNA came from whole blood that was unsorted, and chains were unpaired.

Germline V gives CDR1 MDHEN, CDR2 SYDVKM. The CDR3 is 13 amino acids. The germline V and J ends were trimmed by 10 bases and 5 bases, with 15 bases remaining between them. Individual cDNA molecules each received unique molecular identifiers attached to them. Each CDR3 protein gets one entry after TCRdb re-called the 5' RACE reads with MiXCR. This table holds tens of thousands of distinct CDR3 sequences, about 14% found once. General study results and limits: Anti-spike CD8 specificities were favored by VDJdb matching, whose results missed private and CD4 specificities.

Ten or more counts support this clonotype. Antigen: not known. The chain couples TRBV28 to TRBJ2-1; either TRBD1 or TRBD2 may supply D (5 bases each). The sequencing used whole blood, collected at baseline. The TCR was taken from an adult who was a healthcare worker with PCR-confirmed SARS-CoV-2 infection or an uninfected control (not recorded which). For the CDR3, the DNA is TGTGCCACGCGACGGGACGCACACAATGAGCAGTTCTTC. Residues: CATRRDAHNEQFF.